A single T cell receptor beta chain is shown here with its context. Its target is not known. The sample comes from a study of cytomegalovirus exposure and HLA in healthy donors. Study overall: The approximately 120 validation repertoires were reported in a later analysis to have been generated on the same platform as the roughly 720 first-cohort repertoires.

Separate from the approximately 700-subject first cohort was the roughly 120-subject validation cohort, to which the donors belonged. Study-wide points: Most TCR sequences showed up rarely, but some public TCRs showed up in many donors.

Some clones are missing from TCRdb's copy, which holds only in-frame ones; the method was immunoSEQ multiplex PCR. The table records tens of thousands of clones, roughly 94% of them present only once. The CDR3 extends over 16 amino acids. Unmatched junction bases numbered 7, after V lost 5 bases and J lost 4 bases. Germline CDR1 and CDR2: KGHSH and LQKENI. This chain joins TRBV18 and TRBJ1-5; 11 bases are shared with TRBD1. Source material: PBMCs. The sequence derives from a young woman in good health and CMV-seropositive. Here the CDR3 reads CASSAGGTGGNQPQHF. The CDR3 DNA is TGTGCCAGCTCAGCGGGCGGGACAGGGGGAAATCAGCCCCAGCATTTT.